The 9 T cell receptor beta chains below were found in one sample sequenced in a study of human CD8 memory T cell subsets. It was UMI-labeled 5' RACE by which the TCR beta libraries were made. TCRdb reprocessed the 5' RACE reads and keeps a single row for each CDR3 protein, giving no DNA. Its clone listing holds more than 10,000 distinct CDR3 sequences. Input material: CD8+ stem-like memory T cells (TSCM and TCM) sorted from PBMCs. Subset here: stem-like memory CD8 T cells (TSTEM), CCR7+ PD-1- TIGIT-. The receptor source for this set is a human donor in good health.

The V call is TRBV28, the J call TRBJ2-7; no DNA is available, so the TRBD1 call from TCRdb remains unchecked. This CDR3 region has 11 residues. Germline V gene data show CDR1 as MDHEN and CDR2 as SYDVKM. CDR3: CASSPGGELYF.

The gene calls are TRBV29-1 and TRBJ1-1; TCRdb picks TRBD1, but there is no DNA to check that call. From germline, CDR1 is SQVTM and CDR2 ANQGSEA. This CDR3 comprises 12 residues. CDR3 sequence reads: CSGRAGGSEAFF.

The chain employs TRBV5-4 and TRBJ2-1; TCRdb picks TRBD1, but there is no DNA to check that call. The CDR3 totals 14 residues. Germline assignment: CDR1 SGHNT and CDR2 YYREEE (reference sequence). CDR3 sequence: CASSPDRVNNEQFF.

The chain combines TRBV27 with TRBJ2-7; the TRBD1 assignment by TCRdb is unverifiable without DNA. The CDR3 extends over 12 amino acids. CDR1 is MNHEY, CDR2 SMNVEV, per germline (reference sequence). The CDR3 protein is CASSKGGDEQYF.

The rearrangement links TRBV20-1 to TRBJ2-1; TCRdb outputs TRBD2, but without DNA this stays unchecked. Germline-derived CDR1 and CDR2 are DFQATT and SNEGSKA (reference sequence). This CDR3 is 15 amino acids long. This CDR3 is CSALQGGGVYNEQFF.

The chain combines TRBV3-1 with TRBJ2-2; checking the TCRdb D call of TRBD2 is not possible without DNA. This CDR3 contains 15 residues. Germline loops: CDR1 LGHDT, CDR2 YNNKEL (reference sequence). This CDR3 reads CASSRTLSGTGELFF.

This CDR3 is CASSVTGNGELFF. The gene calls are TRBV19 and TRBJ2-2; the TCRdb call, TRBD1, lacks DNA for checking. The CDR3 is made up of 13 amino acids. Germline V gene sequence: CDR1 LNHDA, CDR2 SQIVND (reference sequence).

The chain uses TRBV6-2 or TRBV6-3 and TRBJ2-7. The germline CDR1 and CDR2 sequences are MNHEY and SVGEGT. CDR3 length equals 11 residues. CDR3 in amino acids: CASGSSYEQYF.

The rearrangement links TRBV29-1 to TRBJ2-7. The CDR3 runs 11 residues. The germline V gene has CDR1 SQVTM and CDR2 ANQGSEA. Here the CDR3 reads CSVDRDYEQYF.